The clone carrying this T cell receptor (beta chain) occurred once. How the authors handled the data: It was from reference gene primer amplification that nucleated cell counts were estimated. TCRdb's table, derived via immunoSEQ multiplex PCR, lists solely in-frame clones and lacks some. The V and J calls and the clone size are those of that table, but D and trimming were determined from the DNA. This sample has a few hundred thousand clones, with roughly 90% found just once. This sample is drawn from a study of blood T cell repertoires in COVID-19. Background on the study: Sources were T cells, B-cell-depleted T cells, or PBMCs; the material itself was cDNA or gDNA.

Sequenced sample: peripheral blood. The clonotype originates from a woman aged 30 to 39 with COVID-19, enrolled during active disease.

The CDR3 region is CASSAGGTDTQYF. In DNA form, the CDR3 reads TGTGCCAGCAGTGCAGGGGGCACAGATACGCAGTATTTT. The chain joins TRBV12-3 or TRBV12-4 to TRBJ2-3; the D gene is possibly TRBD1 (6 bases). Trimming pared 5 bases from V and 1 base from J, leaving 7 bases between. There are 13 residues in the CDR3.